The rows below give T cell receptor beta chains drawn from one sample of a study of siplizumab effects on memory and regulatory T cells. The assay was immunoSEQ multiplex PCR, and TCRdb's table has in-frame clones only and misses some. Counted here are 85,000 to 90,000 clones, 70% to 90% occurring once; the ten biggest clones make up about 15%. The sample was CD4+ T cells sorted from blood. These receptors originate from a human donor in good health. The CDR3 runs from the conserved cysteine through the conserved F or W. Each record gives: clone size, V gene, D gene, J gene, CDR3 DNA, CDR3 protein. A D gene is named only where the DNA matches it firmly. The size of a clone is reported for some rows only, either as once, few or many, or as a class for expanded clones.

abundance: -
v_gene: TRBV12-1
d_gene: -
j_gene: TRBJ1-1
CDR3nt: TGTGCCAGCAGCTCCTGGGCGGGGCCCGTGGCTTTCTTT
CDR3aa: CASSSWAGPVAFF

abundance: -
v_gene: TRBV4-1
d_gene: -
j_gene: TRBJ2-3
CDR3nt: TGCGCCAGCAGCCAACCCCGACAGCCTCATACGCAGTATTTT
CDR3aa: CASSQPRQPHTQYF

abundance: -
v_gene: TRBV5-4
d_gene: TRBD2
j_gene: TRBJ2-1
CDR3nt: TGTGCCAGCAGCTCACCTAGCGGGGGGTACTACAATGAGCAGTTCTTC
CDR3aa: CASSSPSGGYYNEQFF

abundance: once
v_gene: TRBV29-1
d_gene: TRBD1
j_gene: TRBJ2-1
CDR3nt: TGCAAAACAGGGGGCCTCTACAATGAGCAGTTCTTC
CDR3aa: CKTGGLYNEQFF

abundance: -
v_gene: TRBV6-6
d_gene: -
j_gene: TRBJ2-3
CDR3nt: TGTGCCAGCAGTTACGGGTCTCGGTCCCGCACAGATACGCAGTATTTT
CDR3aa: CASSYGSRSRTDTQYF

abundance: -
v_gene: TRBV19
d_gene: -
j_gene: TRBJ1-6
CDR3nt: TGTGCCAGTAGTATAGCAGCTAGAGAAGCACCCCTCCACTTT
CDR3aa: CASSIAAREAPLHF

abundance: -
v_gene: TRBV6-6
d_gene: -
j_gene: TRBJ2-1
CDR3nt: TGTGCCAGCAGTTACTCGACCCGATACAATGAGCAGTTCTTC
CDR3aa: CASSYSTRYNEQFF

abundance: -
v_gene: TRBV28
d_gene: -
j_gene: TRBJ1-5
CDR3nt: TGTGCCAGCAGCCCCCCTCACAACGTTCCCCAGCATTTT
CDR3aa: CASSPPHNVPQHF

abundance: -
v_gene: TRBV11-2
d_gene: TRBD2
j_gene: TRBJ2-3
CDR3nt: TGTGCCAGCAGCAAAAGAGTAGCGGGAGGAGGCACAGATACGCAGTATTTT
CDR3aa: CASSKRVAGGGTDTQYF

abundance: -
v_gene: TRBV5-1
d_gene: TRBD2
j_gene: TRBJ2-7
CDR3nt: TGCGCCAGCAGCGGGGGAGCGGGAGGGCCTTCCGAGCAGTACTTC
CDR3aa: CASSGGAGGPSEQYF

abundance: -
v_gene: TRBV30
d_gene: -
j_gene: TRBJ2-7
CDR3nt: TGTGCCTGGAGTGAAGGCCGCTCCTACGAGCAGTACTTC
CDR3aa: CAWSEGRSYEQYF

abundance: -
v_gene: TRBV19
d_gene: TRBD2
j_gene: TRBJ2-7
CDR3nt: TGTGCCAGTAAGCTGGGACTAGCGGGTTCCTACGAGCAGTACTTC
CDR3aa: CASKLGLAGSYEQYF

abundance: few
v_gene: TRBV6-6
d_gene: -
j_gene: TRBJ1-2
CDR3nt: TGTGCCAGCACCCTGCAAGTCGACGGCTATGGCTACACCTTC
CDR3aa: CASTLQVDGYGYTF

abundance: -
v_gene: TRBV10-2
d_gene: -
j_gene: TRBJ2-5
CDR3nt: TGCGCCAGCAGTGAGGGTCTTACTCAGACCCAGTACTTC
CDR3aa: CASSEGLTQTQYF

abundance: -
v_gene: TRBV27
d_gene: TRBD2
j_gene: TRBJ2-3
CDR3nt: TGTGCCAGCAGTGCCGGGACTAGCGGCGCGGATACGCAGTATTTT
CDR3aa: CASSAGTSGADTQYF

abundance: once
v_gene: TRBV6-6
d_gene: TRBD1
j_gene: TRBJ1-5
CDR3nt: TGTGCCAGCAGTCGACAGGGAGACCGACAGCCCCAGCATTTT
CDR3aa: CASSRQGDRQPQHF

abundance: -
v_gene: TRBV19
d_gene: -
j_gene: TRBJ2-7
CDR3nt: TGTGCCAGTAAGTCAGGGAGCTCCTACGAGCAGTACTTC
CDR3aa: CASKSGSSYEQYF